This T cell receptor (beta chain) derives from a study of blood T cell repertoires in COVID-19. Assay used: immunoSEQ multiplex PCR; TCRdb lists only in-frame clones, some missing. The sample shows more than 200,000 clones, around 90% of them seen only once. There are 14 residues in the CDR3. The V segment lost 4 bases and the J segment 1 base; nucleotides outside the gene matches: 5. The V gene's germline CDR1 is SQVTM and CDR2 ANQGSEA. Sequenced sample: peripheral blood. The V gene is TRBV29-1, the J gene TRBJ2-7; 9 positions agree with TRBD1. The TCR sequence derives from a human donor in a cohort sampled during active COVID-19. CDR3 coding DNA: TGCAGCGTTGCAGCCGGGACAGGGTCCTACGAGCAGTACTTC. This gives the protein CSVAAGTGSYEQYF.